The 22 T cell receptor beta chains presented below share a single source sample, sequenced in a study of blood T cell repertoires in COVID-19. The table came from immunoSEQ multiplex PCR; TCRdb's copy has only in-frame clones and leaves some out. The table includes over 75,000 clones, roughly 88% detected once. Input material: peripheral blood. These receptors came from a human donor with active COVID-19. The donor label of this sample is uncertain.

This chain uses TRBV10-2 with TRBJ2-3; TRBD2 aligns across 8 bases. The germline CDR1 and CDR2 sequences are WSHSY and SAAADI. V was pared by 5 bases and J by 4 bases, with 8 bases of the junction left unmatched. The CDR3 loop spans 15 amino acids. The CDR3 DNA follows: TGCGCCAGCAGTCACTTCTACGGGGGGGCAGATACGCAGTATTTT. Translated, it gives CASSHFYGGADTQYF.

CDR3 amino acids: CASTTGRTGKETQYF. DNA of the CDR3: TGTGCCAGCACCACCGGCCGGACAGGGAAAGAGACCCAGTACTTC. The J gene is TRBJ2-5, the V gene TRBV11-2, with 8 bases aligning to TRBD1. V trimming: 7 bases; J trimming: 3 bases; junction bases outside the gene matches: 10. Germline V gene sequence: CDR1 SGHAT, CDR2 FQNNGV. The CDR3 is made up of 15 amino acids.

CDR3 protein: CASSFETGFPYEQYF. The CDR3 DNA is TGCGCCAGCAGCTTTGAGACAGGGTTCCCCTACGAGCAGTACTTC. V and J are TRBV5-1 and TRBJ2-7; 7 nucleotides agree with TRBD1. J gave up 2 bases and V 2 bases, and 7 bases lay outside the gene matches. This CDR3 region has 15 residues. Germline V CDR1 and CDR2: SGHRS, YFSETQ.

The genes are TRBV11-2 and TRBJ2-5; possibly TRBD2 for D (6 bases). This CDR3 is 15 amino acids long. V shed 3 bases and J shed 1 base, with 12 bases lying between them. Germline-derived CDR1 and CDR2 are SGHAT and FQNNGV. The CDR3 DNA sequence: TGTGCCAGCAGCTTTATGGCGGGGCTCCAAGAGACCCAGTACTTC. The encoded protein is CASSFMAGLQETQYF.

In this sample, this clone turned up once. The rearrangement uses TRBV28 and TRBJ1-4; 7 bases match TRBD1. This CDR3 has 14 residues. The V and J ends lost 5 bases and 5 bases, in that order; junction bases with no gene match: 5. The germline CDR1 and CDR2 sequences are MDHEN and SYDVKM. CDR3 sequence: CASSPGGLNEKLFF. DNA of the CDR3: TGTGCCAGCAGTCCAGGGGGGCTCAATGAAAAACTGTTTTTT.

The chain is built from TRBV7-5 and TRBJ1-2. TRBV7-5 constitutes a pseudogene. This CDR3 has 12 amino acids. The CDR3, as DNA: TGTGCCAGAAGTTCCACTACCGATGGCTACACCTTC. Protein product: CARSSTTDGYTF.

This chain connects TRBV5-1 to TRBJ1-6; 9 bases align to TRBD1. In germline, CDR1 is SGHRS, CDR2 YFSETQ. J lost 9 bases, V lost 4 bases, and 5 bases had no gene match. CDR3 length: 14 residues. The CDR3 coding sequence is TGCGCCAGCAGCCAAGGACAGGGGATTTCACCCCTCCACTTT. Amino acid sequence: CASSQGQGISPLHF.

This clone was found a few times. The germline gene is not matched at one end of the junction; a read error may be the cause. In DNA form, the CDR3 reads TGTGCTAGCAGCTTAGCGGCGGGTTCGAACACCGGGGAGCTGTTTTTT. It translates to CASSLAAGSNTGELFF. The V call is TRBV7-7, the J call TRBJ2-2; perhaps TRBD2 as D (6 bases). The CDR3 totals 16 residues. Germline CDR1 reads SSHAT; CDR2 reads FNYEAQ (reference sequence).

The rearrangement links TRBV20-1 to TRBJ1-2; D is undetermined. This CDR3 contains 12 residues. V dropped 3 bases and J dropped 4 bases, with 9 bases sitting between them. Germline V CDR1 and CDR2: DFQATT, SNEGSKA (reference sequence). The CDR3 DNA reads TGCAGTGCTAGTTGGAGTCTCTATGGCTACACCTTC. Amino acid sequence: CSASWSLYGYTF.

The chain carries TRBV5-6 and TRBJ2-1; D remains ambiguous. Germline V gene lookup returns CDR1 SGHDT and CDR2 YYEEEE. This CDR3 is built from 13 residues. V dropped 0 bases and J dropped 9 bases, with 10 bases sitting between them. The CDR3 reads CASSLAGSSEQFF. The DNA for the CDR3 is TGTGCCAGCAGCTTGGCGGGTAGCAGTGAGCAGTTCTTC. Filled out from reference TRBV5-6 and TRBJ2-1, the complete variable domain reads DAGVTQSPTHLIKTRGQQVTLRCSPKSGHDTVSWYQQALGQGPQFIFQYYEEEERQRGNFPDRFSGHQFPNYSSELNVNALLLGDSALYLCASSLAGSSEQFFGPGTRLTVL.

The gene calls are TRBV6-5 and TRBJ1-3, with 7 bases lining up with TRBD1. This CDR3 is built from 15 residues. After removal of 2 bases from V and 0 bases from J, the junction contained 1 base not matched to a gene. Germline values: CDR1 MNHEY, CDR2 SVGAGI. The chain's CDR3 is CASSYRDSSGNTIYF. CDR3 bases: TGTGCCAGCAGTTACCGGGACAGCTCTGGAAACACCATATATTTT.

The gene calls are TRBV7-9 and TRBJ2-1; 9 bases match TRBD2. After removal of 1 base from V and 9 bases from J, the junction contained 10 bases not matched to a gene. The CDR3 spans 16 residues. The V gene's germline CDR1 is SEHNR and CDR2 FQNEAQ (reference sequence). This CDR3 is CASSLVGGGAAGEQFF. DNA for the CDR3: TGTGCCAGCAGCTTAGTCGGCGGGGGGGCCGCAGGTGAGCAGTTCTTC.

This clone was found once. This chain connects TRBV6-1 to TRBJ1-5, with D maybe TRBD1 (5 bases). V was shortened by 2 bases and J by 0 bases, with 14 bases between the two germline ends. The CDR3 spans 17 residues. Germline CDR1 is MNHNS and CDR2 is SASEGT. CDR3 loop: CASSETGGVNSNQPQHF. CDR3 DNA: TGTGCCAGCAGTGAAACGGGGGGGGTTAATAGCAATCAGCCCCAGCATTTT.

V gene TRBV7-9 combines with J gene TRBJ2-5; TRBD1 agrees at 7 bases. Per the germline V gene, CDR1 is SEHNR and CDR2 is FQNEAQ (reference sequence). V lost 2 bases and J lost 4; bases outside the gene matches: 4. This CDR3 spans 14 amino acids. CDR3 sequence: CASSLRGPPETQYF. The CDR3, as DNA: TGTGCCAGCAGCTTAAGGGGGCCACCAGAGACCCAGTACTTC. The whole variable domain, remainder taken from reference TRBV7-9 and TRBJ2-5, is DTGVSQNPRHKITKRGQNVTFRCDPISEHNRLYWYRQTLGQGPEFLTYFQNEAQLEKSRLLSDRFSAERPKGSFSTLEIQRTEQGDSAMYLCASSLRGPPETQYFGPGTRLLVL.

The chain links TRBV19 to TRBJ2-2; D remains ambiguous. V dropped 6 bases and J dropped 1 base, with 12 bases sitting between them. The CDR3 is 15 amino acids. The germline gives CDR1 LNHDA, CDR2 SQIVND (reference sequence). The CDR3 sequence: CASRKVYRNTGELFF. The DNA of the CDR3 is TGTGCCAGTAGGAAAGTGTACAGGAACACCGGGGAGCTGTTTTTT.

CDR3: CASSEFQRGEGFTF. CDR3 coding DNA: TGTGCCAGCAGTGAATTTCAACGGGGTGAGGGATTCACCTTC. The chain combines TRBV25-1 with TRBJ1-2; D uncertain. CDR1 and CDR2 from the germline V gene are MGHDK and SYGVNS. Trimming removed 1 base at V and 13 bases at J, with 19 bases between. CDR3 size: 14 residues.

The chain joins TRBV28 to TRBJ2-3; 7 positions match TRBD2. Germline lookup yields CDR1 MDHEN and CDR2 SYDVKM. This CDR3 has 12 amino acids. Trimming removed 6 bases from V and 4 bases from J; junction bases left unmatched: 1. The DNA for the CDR3 is TGTGCCAGCAGGGCGGGAGCAGATACGCAGTATTTT. Translation gives CASRAGADTQYF.

This rearrangement joins TRBV12-3 or TRBV12-4 to TRBJ1-2; possibly TRBD1 for D (5 bases). Trimming left V 6 bases short and J 0 bases short, with 8 bases between. The CDR3 covers 13 residues. The CDR3, as DNA: TGTGCCAGCAGCCCACAGGCTAACTATGGCTACACCTTC. It encodes CASSPQANYGYTF.

CDR3 bases: TGTGCCAGCAGGTCGGGTGCTGGAAACACCATATATTTT. Translation gives CASRSGAGNTIYF. The chain links TRBV7-9 to TRBJ1-3, with no clear D. V was clipped by 6 bases and J by 2 bases, with 8 bases between them. The CDR3 is 13 residues long. Germline V gene sequence: CDR1 SEHNR, CDR2 FQNEAQ (reference sequence).

The rearrangement uses TRBV19 and TRBJ1-5, with 9 bases aligning to TRBD1. Germline-derived CDR1 and CDR2 are LNHDA and SQIVND (reference sequence). The ends lost 9 bases at V and 0 bases at J; junction bases unmatched: 9. This CDR3 has 16 residues. The CDR3 nucleotides are TGTGCCAGCAGGGACAGGGACGATTATAGCAATCAGCCCCAGCATTTT. Protein: CASRDRDDYSNQPQHF.

V is TRBV7-2 and J is TRBJ1-4, with 8 bases identical to TRBD1. Per the germline V gene, CDR1 is SGHTA and CDR2 is FQGNSA. The CDR3 spans 15 residues. Trimming took 6 bases from V and 4 from J; bases not matched to a gene: 7. The CDR3: CASRPDRGNNEKLFF. The CDR3 coding sequence is TGTGCCAGCAGGCCCGACAGGGGTAATAATGAAAAACTGTTTTTT.

The chain is built from TRBV6-5 and TRBJ1-1; D may be TRBD1 (6 bases). From germline, CDR1 is MNHEY and CDR2 SVGAGI. CDR3 length equals 14 residues. Trimming left V 6 bases short and J 2 bases short, with 13 bases between. DNA for the CDR3: TGTGCCAGCAGCCGCCGGGACATAAACACTGAAGCTTTCTTT. Translation: CASSRRDINTEAFF.